This TCR beta chain was captured by sequencing in a study of blood T cells in healthy people across ages. Regarding the study as a whole: Diversity of TCR beta correlated strongly with naive T cell percentage.

In its sample, this clonotype was seen many times. The target antigen is unknown. For the second PCR, which ran for roughly 6 to 12 cycles, a sample-barcoded 5' primer and a J-beta primer mix were used. TCRdb processed the 5' RACE reads anew with MiXCR; each CDR3 protein has one entry. There are about 1.5 million distinct CDR3 sequences in the sample; less than 45% occur only once, and about 3.8% lies in the top ten. With V trimmed by 2 bases and J by 3 bases, 1 base remained unmatched. The CDR3 contains 14 residues. Germline-derived CDR1 and CDR2 are SGHDT and YYEEEE. The sample consisted of blood. The genes are TRBV5-6 and TRBJ2-1, with 8 bases aligning to TRBD2. The receptor was isolated from a woman between 18 and 29 years old in good health. CDR3 loop: CASSFGGDYNEQFF. In nucleotides, the CDR3 is TGTGCCAGCAGCTTCGGGGGGGACTACAATGAGCAGTTCTTC.